This section outlines one T cell receptor beta chain sequence together with its context. This entry comes from a study of patients and donors after allogeneic stem cell transplantation. Trimming pared 8 bases from V and 5 bases from J, leaving 15 bases between. Looked up from germline, CDR1 is SGHAT and CDR2 is FQNNGV. The CDR3 is 14 residues long. TCRdb fed the RT-PCR reads into MiXCR, producing one record per CDR3 protein. The repertoire holds tens of thousands of distinct CDR3 sequences, with roughly 43% as singletons. The J gene is TRBJ1-4, the V gene TRBV11-2; possible D gene TRBD1, 5 bases. The TCR originated in a human donor who was either an allogeneic HSCT recipient or a stem cell or donor lymphocyte infusion donor (not recorded which). It is not recorded whose cells these are; they may come from a transplant donor. The sample comprised blood, either unsorted or a sorted T cell fraction (not recorded which). DNA of the CDR3: TGTGCCAGCCAATCCCAGGGTGGAAATGAAAAACTGTTTTTT. Residues: CASQSQGGNEKLFF.